Shown below are 27 T cell receptor beta chains from a single sample sequenced in a study of cytomegalovirus exposure and HLA in healthy donors (TCRdb year 2017). The library came from the immunoSEQ multiplex PCR assay. A mixture of 60 forward primers for TCR Vbeta segments and 13 reverse primers for TCR Jbeta segments was used in the multiplex PCR. As stored in TCRdb, this immuneACCESS dataset retains in-frame rearrangements with V and J assigned. A fraction of the clones does not appear; measured against another copy, unresolved V genes explain less than half of the discrepancy, and the remainder lacks a known reason. This sample comprises approximately 170,000 clones, approximately 88% of them detected only once. The biggest ten clones account for 0.95% to 1.5% of the sample. Sequencing was carried out using PBMCs. The receptors were gathered from a boy aged 2-9 years in good health and CMV-seronegative.

This clone appeared once. The J gene is TRBJ1-2, the V gene TRBV5-1; perhaps TRBD1 as D (5 bases). The CDR3 consists of 14 residues. The ends were cut back, 4 bases at V and 4 bases at J, with 14 bases in the middle. The V gene's germline CDR1 is SGHRS and CDR2 YFSETQ. The CDR3 spells CASSPERQGYGYTF. As DNA, the CDR3 is TGCGCCAGCAGCCCGGAGAGGCAGGGCTATGGCTACACCTTC.

This clone came up a few times. This chain joins TRBV7-2 and TRBJ2-7; D uncertain. The CDR3 runs to 11 residues. CDR1 is SGHTA, CDR2 FQGNSA, per germline. V lost 5 bases, J lost 0 bases, and 2 bases lay in between. The CDR3 coding sequence is TGTGCCAGCAGCCACTCCTACGAGCAGTACTTC. Residues: CASSHSYEQYF.

This clone was observed a few times. The V gene is TRBV6-6, the J gene TRBJ2-3, with D possibly being TRBD2 (5 bases). Germline loops: CDR1 MNHNY, CDR2 SVGAGI (reference sequence). This CDR3 has 13 amino acids. Trimming took off 11 bases at V and 0 bases at J, with 12 bases between the two ends. Here the CDR3 reads CASRTASTDTQYF. In nucleotides, the CDR3 is TGTGCCTCCCGGACTGCTAGCACAGATACGCAGTATTTT.

The chain couples TRBV6-1 to TRBJ1-3; D remains unclear. The V gene's germline CDR1 is MNHNS and CDR2 SASEGT. Trimming left V 3 bases short and J 0 bases short, with 6 bases between. The CDR3 sequence is 14 residues long. The CDR3 loop reads CASSEGDSGNTIYF. CDR3 sequence (DNA): TGTGCCAGCAGTGAGGGAGACTCTGGAAACACCATATATTTT.

The V gene is TRBV7-2, the J gene TRBJ2-7; the D is unclear. The CDR3 covers 13 residues. Trimming took 2 bases from V and 3 from J, leaving 8 bases between them. Germline V gene lookup returns CDR1 SGHTA and CDR2 FQGNSA. CDR3 amino acids: CASSLLLLYEQYF. The CDR3 coding sequence is TGTGCCAGCAGCTTACTTCTCCTCTACGAGCAGTACTTC. The entire variable domain, with the rest obtained from reference TRBV7-2 and TRBJ2-7, is as follows: GAGVSQSPSNKVTEKGKDVELRCDPISGHTALYWYRQSLGQGLEFLIYFQGNSAPDKSGLPSDRFSAERTGGSVSTLTIQRTQQEDSAVYLCASSLLLLYEQYFGPGTRLTVT.

The V call is TRBV29-1, the J call TRBJ2-5, with 8 nucleotides matching TRBD1. Germline V gene data show CDR1 as SQVTM and CDR2 as ANQGSEA. The CDR3 runs 15 residues. The J segment lost 2 bases and the V segment lost 6 bases, leaving 11 bases of the junction unmatched. The CDR3 DNA reads TGCAGCGTCCCACCACAGGGGGGAAGGCAAGAGACCCAGTACTTC. Translated, it gives CSVPPQGGRQETQYF.

The gene calls are TRBV5-4 and TRBJ2-3; 11 nucleotides match TRBD2. Germline values: CDR1 SGHNT, CDR2 YYREEE (reference sequence). CDR3 size: 14 residues. V was clipped by 5 bases and J by 5 bases; unmatched bases: 4. The CDR3 bases are TGTGCCAGCAGAATAGCGGGAGGGGTAGATACGCAGTATTTT. It translates to CASRIAGGVDTQYF.

V usage is TRBV6-6 and J usage is TRBJ2-7, with 10 bases identical to TRBD2. The CDR3 length is 15 residues. From germline, CDR1 is MNHNY and CDR2 SVGAGI (reference sequence). V shed 6 bases and J 6 bases; nucleotides not matched to a gene: 11. The CDR3 sequence is CASSPGEREGPEQYF. CDR3 bases: TGTGCCAGCAGCCCCGGGGAGCGGGAGGGCCCCGAGCAGTACTTC.

The chain links TRBV19 to TRBJ2-2; possible D gene TRBD1, 5 bases. This CDR3 spans 13 amino acids. Between the trimmed V and J ends, which lost 8 bases and 3 bases, there was a span of 10 bases. Germline V lookup: CDR1 LNHDA, CDR2 SQIVND (reference sequence). As DNA, the CDR3 is TGTGCCAGTTGGGGCAGGGACACCGGGGAGCTGTTTTTT. Its protein is CASWGRDTGELFF.

The V and J genes are TRBV7-9 and TRBJ2-1, with D maybe TRBD1 (6 bases). CDR1 is SEHNR and CDR2 is FQNEAQ in the germline V gene (reference sequence). Trimming took 6 bases from V and 6 from J, leaving 15 bases between them. The CDR3 runs to 14 residues. The CDR3 spells CASSFQQGLNEQFF. CDR3 bases: TGTGCCAGCAGTTTCCAACAGGGTCTCAATGAGCAGTTCTTC.

This rearrangement joins TRBV30 to TRBJ1-5; the D gene is possibly TRBD1 (5 bases). Per the germline V gene, CDR1 is GTSNPN and CDR2 is SVGIG (reference sequence). CDR3 length: 13 residues. Between the trimmed V and J ends, which lost 2 bases and 1 base, there was a span of 6 bases. CDR3 nucleotide sequence: TGTGCCTGGAGTCAGGGAAGCAATCAGCCCCAGCATTTT. Protein: CAWSQGSNQPQHF.

The chain couples TRBV5-5 to TRBJ1-4; 9 nucleotides match TRBD1. The CDR3 extends over 15 amino acids. From germline, CDR1 is SGHKS and CDR2 YYEKEE (reference sequence). The V segment lost 4 bases and the J segment 7 bases; nucleotides outside the gene matches: 8. In nucleotides, the CDR3 is TGTGCCAGCAGCCCCGGGACAGGGCTTCGTGAAAAACTGTTTTTT. As protein: CASSPGTGLREKLFF.

CDR3 nucleotides: TGCGCCAGCAGCTTGGAGACCGGGACTCACCTCCGAGAGACCCAGTACTTC. Translated, it gives CASSLETGTHLRETQYF. V and J are TRBV5-1 and TRBJ2-5; possibly TRBD2 for D (6 bases). CDR1 is SGHRS and CDR2 is YFSETQ in the germline V gene. The CDR3 covers 17 residues. Trimming removed 0 bases at V and 4 bases at J, with 19 bases between.

This sequence joins TRBV6-4 and TRBJ2-3; D is perhaps TRBD1 (6 bases). The CDR3 totals 14 residues. Germline values: CDR1 MRHNA, CDR2 SNTAGT. V was pared by 3 bases and J by 0 bases, with 7 bases between. CDR3 amino acids: CASSEDSSTDTQYF. CDR3 in DNA: TGTGCCAGCAGTGAGGACAGTAGCACAGATACGCAGTATTTT.

The CDR3 protein is CASSVLAGGGETQYF. For the CDR3, the DNA is TGTGCCAGCAGCGTCCTAGCGGGAGGGGGGGAGACCCAGTACTTC. The chain uses TRBV9 and TRBJ2-5, with 12 bases fitting TRBD2. CDR3 length: 15 residues. The germline gives CDR1 SGDLS, CDR2 YYNGEE. V lost 2 bases, J lost 5 bases, and 4 bases stayed unmatched.

This clone has a single count. This sequence joins TRBV29-1 and TRBJ2-5, with D possibly matching TRBD2 (6 bases). The J call may be in error: the DNA end matches TRBJ2-7 better. The CDR3 is made up of 11 amino acids. The germline V gene has CDR1 SQVTM and CDR2 ANQGSEA. Written as DNA, the CDR3 is TGCAGCGCCTCGACTAGGGGCGAGCAGTACTTC. Protein: CSASTRGEQYF.

The chain is built from TRBV18 and TRBJ2-7; TRBD1 matches 8 bases. This CDR3 contains 20 residues. Germline CDR1 and CDR2: KGHSH and LQKENI. J gave up 2 bases and V 3 bases, and 21 bases lay outside the gene matches. The CDR3 region is CASSPKTVTGQASTAYEQYF. In DNA, the CDR3 is TGTGCCAGCTCACCGAAAACCGTGACGGGACAGGCTTCTACGGCCTACGAGCAGTACTTC.

The chain uses TRBV4-3 and TRBJ2-6; a weak D match, TRBD1 (5 bases). The CDR3 consists of 16 residues. Germline V lookup: CDR1 LGHNA, CDR2 YSLEER. V was trimmed by 3 bases and J by 2 bases, leaving 11 bases between them. CDR3 in amino acids: CASSQGRATGANVLTF. CDR3 sequence (DNA): TGCGCCAGCAGCCAGGGCAGGGCCACTGGGGCCAACGTCCTGACTTTC.

The CDR3 protein is CASSLAAGDGQETQYF. The CDR3 nucleotides are TGTGCCAGCAGTTTAGCGGCGGGAGACGGTCAAGAGACCCAGTACTTC. This chain joins TRBV27 and TRBJ2-5; the match to TRBD2 covers 7 bases. With V trimmed by 2 bases and J by 2 bases, 8 bases remained unmatched. The length of the CDR3 is 16 residues. The germline V gene has CDR1 MNHEY and CDR2 SMNVEV (reference sequence).

The rearrangement links TRBV2 to TRBJ2-1, with D possibly being TRBD2 (5 bases). Germline CDR1 and CDR2: SNHLY and FYNNEI. CDR3 length equals 15 residues. Between the trimmed V and J ends, which lost 0 bases and 7 bases, there was a span of 13 bases. The CDR3 spells CASSEARGLGNEQFF. The CDR3 DNA reads as TGTGCCAGCAGTGAAGCGCGAGGGTTGGGAAATGAGCAGTTCTTC.

The chain combines TRBV11-2 with TRBJ1-1, with 11 bases aligning to TRBD1. CDR1 is SGHAT, CDR2 FQNNGV, per germline. This CDR3 is 15 amino acids long. The J segment lost 4 bases and the V segment lost 5 bases, leaving 6 bases of the junction unmatched. The CDR3 here is CASSPTGQGGTEAFF. As DNA, the CDR3 is TGTGCCAGCAGCCCGACGGGACAGGGGGGCACTGAAGCTTTCTTT.

The CDR3 loop is CASSVGLAGRRETQYF. CDR3 DNA sequence: TGTGCCAGCAGCGTAGGACTAGCGGGAAGGCGGGAGACCCAGTACTTC. The chain joins TRBV9 to TRBJ2-5; the match to TRBD2 covers 11 bases. The germline CDR1 and CDR2 sequences are SGDLS and YYNGEE. J lost 5 bases, V lost 0 bases, and 6 bases had no gene match. CDR3 length: 16 residues. Filled out from reference TRBV9 and TRBJ2-5, the complete variable domain reads DSGVTQTPKHLITATGQRVTLRCSPRSGDLSVYWYQQSLDQGLQFLIQYYNGEERAKGNILERFSAQQFPDLHSELNLSSLELGDSALYFCASSVGLAGRRETQYFGPGTRLLVL.

CDR3 residues: CASGFWGGDITDTQYF. As DNA, the CDR3 is TGTGCTAGTGGTTTTTGGGGGGGGGACATCACAGATACGCAGTATTTT. The chain combines TRBV12-5 with TRBJ2-3; TRBD2 is a possible D gene (7 bases). Germline CDR1 LGHNT, CDR2 FRNRAP. V dropped 3 bases and J dropped 2 bases, with 15 bases sitting between them. CDR3 size: 16 residues.

The gene calls are TRBV25-1 and TRBJ1-1; the match to TRBD1 covers 7 bases. Losses at the gene ends were 4 bases for V and 7 bases for J; bases not matched to a gene: 3. This CDR3 is 12 amino acids long. CDR1 and CDR2 from the germline V gene are MGHDK and SYGVNS. The CDR3 reads CASSGWDSEAFF. In DNA form, the CDR3 reads TGTGCCAGCAGTGGGTGGGACAGTGAAGCTTTCTTT.

The chain couples TRBV30 to TRBJ1-1; 8 bases match TRBD1. Germline-derived CDR1 and CDR2 are GTSNPN and SVGIG (reference sequence). J gave up 0 bases and V 3 bases, and 9 bases lay outside the gene matches. The CDR3 has 16 amino acids. CDR3 region: CAWSDPGQVMNTEAFF. DNA of the CDR3: TGTGCCTGGAGCGACCCGGGACAGGTTATGAACACTGAAGCTTTCTTT.

CDR3 nucleotides: TGTGCCAGCAGCCAAGATTCGCGGGAGTTCAATGAGCAGTTCTTC. Residues: CASSQDSREFNEQFF. The chain combines TRBV4-2 with TRBJ2-1; 7 bases are shared with TRBD2. J lost 6 bases, V lost 0 bases, and 5 bases had no gene match. The V gene's germline CDR1 is LGHNA and CDR2 YNFKEQ. There are 15 residues in the CDR3.

The V gene is TRBV10-1, the J gene TRBJ1-1, with a weak D call TRBD1 (6 bases). Germline CDR1 is WNHNN and CDR2 is SYGVQD (reference sequence). The CDR3 sequence is 13 residues long. Trimming left V 9 bases short and J 1 base short, with 12 bases between. The CDR3: CASRQERNTEAFF. Here the CDR3 DNA reads TGCGCCAGTCGACAGGAGAGGAACACTGAAGCTTTCTTT.